This TCR beta chain is drawn from a study of CD8+ T cells in alopecia areata. Study-wide background: Patients given treatment had severity scored by the percentage of scalp area affected.

Treatment in this sample: oral pan-JAK inhibitor, 5-10 mg twice daily. The researchers isolated CD4+ and CD8+ T cells from PBMCs by sorting. Trimming took 7 bases from V and 0 from J, leaving 13 bases between them. The length of the CDR3 is 15 residues. Germline V lookup: CDR1 LNHDA, CDR2 SQIVND (reference sequence). Extracted RNA was reverse transcribed into cDNA, the sequencing template. Profiling relied on immunoSEQ multiplex PCR, and the TCRdb table lists in-frame clones only, not all of them. This table holds 90,000 to 100,000 clones, 50% to 75% found once. A remark on this clone: Its antigen is currently unknown.

Study outcomes and limitations: Among the 100 top clones, expanded CD8+ clones, like scalp clonality, were significantly decreased by tofacitinib. Lesional tissue from the scalp (especially in alopecia totalis/universalis) showed higher clonality than normal scalp.

Sample: CD8+ T cells sorted from blood, taken at week 4, from a patient treated with tofacitinib. The TCR sequence derives from a human donor with alopecia areata. V is TRBV19 and J is TRBJ1-5; no definite D call. This CDR3 is CASTKDEYSNQPQHF. The CDR3 DNA follows: TGTGCCAGTACTAAAGACGAGTATAGCAATCAGCCCCAGCATTTT.